The 25 T cell receptor beta chains below all came from one sample that was sequenced in a study of blood T cells in healthy people across ages (dated by TCRdb to between 2014 and 2017). Library preparation used 5' RACE. Sequencing instrument: Illumina HiSeq 2500. A second roughly 6 to 11 cycle PCR used a sample-barcoded 5' primer and a J-beta primer mix. TCRdb trimmed public reads at Q25 via fastp, called clones via MiXCR and kept in-frame beta chains. When rows share a CDR3 protein, they turn into one entry using the most common DNA and genes. This sample has about 1.6 million distinct CDR3 sequences in its table, and 30% to 40% of those were observed once. The ten largest make up about 11% of the sample. Sequenced: blood. The receptors here all came from a woman in her 30s in good health.

Comment on this clonotype: One end of the junction does not line up with germline, which may come from a read error. The chain combines TRBV12-3 or TRBV12-4 with TRBJ2-7; 7 bases fit TRBD2. CDR3 length: 15 residues. The CDR3 sequence is CASSSSGRETYQQYF. CDR3 sequence (DNA): TGTGCCAGCAGCTCCTCAGGGAGGGAGACCTACCAGCAGTACTTC.

This clonotype has only one observation. The chain joins TRBV5-6 to TRBJ2-7; D is uncertain. This CDR3 comprises 13 residues. V shed 9 bases and J shed 6 bases, with 19 bases lying between them. Per the germline V gene, CDR1 is SGHDT and CDR2 is YYEEEE. CDR3: CATADGQIGEQYF. Written as DNA, the CDR3 is TGTGCCACCGCAGACGGGCAAATCGGCGAGCAGTACTTC.

This clonotype was found a few times. The chain employs TRBV5-4 and TRBJ2-3, with D unclear. The germline CDR1 and CDR2 sequences are SGHNT and YYREEE (reference sequence). The CDR3 is 14 residues long. V was clipped by 0 bases and J by 1 base, with 6 bases between them. The CDR3 here is CASSLADGTDTQYF. The DNA for the CDR3 is TGTGCCAGCAGCTTGGCCGATGGCACAGATACGCAGTATTTT.

V and J are TRBV11-2 and TRBJ2-4; no clear D gene. The end of the DNA fits TRBJ2-7 better, so the J call may be wrong. The germline gives CDR1 SGHAT, CDR2 FQNNGV. This CDR3 is 13 amino acids long. CDR3: CASSLEWNYEQYF. The CDR3 DNA sequence: TGTGCCAGCAGCTTAGAGTGGAACTACGAGCAGTACTTC.

Only a few counts were recorded for this clonotype. The chain recombines TRBV20-1 with TRBJ1-1; D is unclear. Trimming stripped 3 bases from V and 6 bases from J, with 20 bases between. The length of the CDR3 is 15 residues. Germline-derived CDR1 and CDR2 are DFQATT and SNEGSKA (reference sequence). This chain's CDR3 is CSARVPGLGASEAFF. CDR3 in DNA: TGCAGTGCTAGGGTACCGGGCCTAGGAGCGTCTGAAGCTTTCTTT.

This clonotype has just a few counts. The chain employs TRBV10-3 and TRBJ1-5; D gene uncertain. This CDR3 contains 15 residues. V lost 0 bases and J lost 3, with 9 bases in between. The germline gives CDR1 ENHRY, CDR2 SYGVKD. CDR3 coding DNA: TGTGCCATCAGTGAGTCATCCAGAAACAATCAGCCCCAGCATTTT. Its protein product is CAISESSRNNQPQHF.

Note on this clonotype: A much bigger clone sits one base away, suggesting this may be a read error. The chain uses TRBV7-9 and TRBJ2-4, with unresolved D. The CDR3 extends over 11 amino acids. The germline V gene has CDR1 SEHNR and CDR2 FQNEAQ (reference sequence). Trimming cost V 5 bases and J 13 bases, with 12 bases left between them. Written as DNA, the CDR3 is TGTGCCAGCAGCCAGAGTTGGAAGCAGTACTTC. Translating it yields CASSQSWKQYF.

This sequence joins TRBV9 and TRBJ1-2; TRBD1 matches 9 bases. The germline gives CDR1 SGDLS, CDR2 YYNGEE. Unmatched junction bases numbered 4, after V lost 5 bases and J lost 8 bases. This CDR3 is built from 12 residues. CDR3 nucleotides: TGTGCCAGCAGAGGGACAGGGCAAGGCTACACCTTC. Translated, it gives CASRGTGQGYTF.

This clonotype was seen only once. CDR3 loop: CASRRGLSNEQFF. CDR3 DNA: TGTGCCAGCAGGAGGGGGCTTTCTAATGAGCAGTTCTTC. This chain joins TRBV2 and TRBJ2-1; 7 nucleotides agree with TRBD1. After removal of 6 bases from V and 7 bases from J, the junction contained 6 bases not matched to a gene. This CDR3 has 13 residues. The germline CDR1 and CDR2 sequences are SNHLY and FYNNEI.

The chain links TRBV7-3 to TRBJ2-3, with D tentatively TRBD1 or TRBD2 (5 bases each). Germline-derived CDR1 and CDR2 are SGHTA and FQGTGA. Trimming took 3 bases from V and 2 from J, leaving 9 bases between them. CDR3 size: 14 residues. CDR3 coding DNA: TGTGCCAGCAGCTTCGGGGCAAACACAGATACGCAGTATTTT. Its protein product is CASSFGANTDTQYF.

This clonotype was detected ten times or more. The V and J genes are TRBV7-9 and TRBJ2-5; unclear D gene. Germline-derived CDR1 and CDR2 are SEHNR and FQNEAQ (reference sequence). This CDR3 region has 13 residues. V lost 0 bases to trimming and J lost 0 bases, with 2 bases between them. CDR3 in DNA: TGTGCCAGCAGCTTAGCGGACCAAGAGACCCAGTACTTC. It yields the protein CASSLADQETQYF.

V gene TRBV14 combines with J gene TRBJ2-1; D is unresolved. The CDR3 loop spans 13 amino acids. With 0 bases removed from V and 15 bases from J, the gap between germline ends came to 15 bases. Germline V gives CDR1 SGHDN, CDR2 FVKESK. The CDR3 loop reads CASSQEKYTELFF. CDR3 nucleotides: TGTGCCAGCAGCCAAGAGAAGTACACAGAGTTGTTCTTC.

This clonotype was picked up a small number of times. This chain joins TRBV10-3 and TRBJ2-7; 7 bases are shared with TRBD2. Germline loops: CDR1 ENHRY, CDR2 SYGVKD. The V gene end was trimmed by 3 bases and the J gene end by 1 base; junction bases not matched to a gene: 3. This CDR3 is built from 14 residues. CDR3 in amino acids: CAISDGAGSYEQYF. Written as DNA, the CDR3 is TGTGCCATCAGTGACGGAGCGGGGTCCTACGAGCAGTACTTC.

In this sample, this clonotype turned up a few times. The chain uses TRBV2 and TRBJ1-5; TRBD1 matches 8 bases. The CDR3 loop spans 15 amino acids. Germline V lookup: CDR1 SNHLY, CDR2 FYNNEI. Trimming cost V 2 bases and J 5 bases; bases outside gene matches: 5. CDR3 protein: CASSERQGSHQPQHF. CDR3 coding DNA: TGTGCCAGCAGTGAAAGACAGGGGTCCCATCAGCCCCAGCATTTT. Full variable domain (missing parts from reference TRBV2 and TRBJ1-5): EPEVTQTPSHQVTQMGQEVILRCVPISNHLYFYWYRQILGQKVEFLVSFYNNEISEKSEIFDDQFSVERPDGSNFTLKIRSTKLEDSAMYFCASSERQGSHQPQHFGDGTRLSIL.

The CDR3 loop is CSASYAGLGTDTQYF. As DNA, the CDR3 is TGCAGTGCTAGCTATGCGGGATTGGGCACAGATACGCAGTATTTT. This chain connects TRBV20-1 to TRBJ2-3; D might be TRBD2 (6 bases). Germline lookup yields CDR1 DFQATT and CDR2 SNEGSKA (reference sequence). Deletions cut 3 bases from V and 1 base from J, with 14 bases between. The CDR3 totals 15 residues.

CDR3 protein: CASSPRSGSSGANVLTF. CDR3 bases: TGTGCCAGCAGTCCTCGGTCGGGGTCCTCTGGGGCCAACGTCCTGACTTTC. The rearrangement joins TRBV7-3 to TRBJ2-6; D is perhaps TRBD2 (5 bases). Trimming cost V 6 bases and J 0 bases, with 15 bases left between them. Germline loops: CDR1 SGHTA, CDR2 FQGTGA. This CDR3 contains 17 residues.

Points on this clonotype: The junction departs from the called germline gene at one end, perhaps through a read error. The chain combines TRBV4-1 with TRBJ2-1; TRBD1 matches at 10 bases. The end of the DNA aligns better with TRBJ2-7, so the J call may be wrong. Germline V gene data show CDR1 as MGHRA and CDR2 as YSYEKL. There are 15 residues in the CDR3. The DNA of the CDR3 is TGCGCCTGCAGCCAAGGGACAGGGGTTTACAATGAGCAGTACTTC. Translated: CACSQGTGVYNEQYF.

V and J are TRBV7-9 and TRBJ2-1; D is possibly TRBD1 (6 bases). Trimming left V 5 bases short and J 6 bases short, with 20 bases between. The CDR3 consists of 16 residues. CDR1 and CDR2 from the germline V gene are SEHNR and FQNEAQ (reference sequence). The CDR3 loop reads CASSQQGRNWGNEQFF. In nucleotides, the CDR3 is TGTGCCAGCAGCCAACAGGGTCGCAATTGGGGCAATGAGCAGTTCTTC.

This clonotype was observed many times. The chain is built from TRBV7-9 and TRBJ1-4; the D gene is possibly TRBD1 (6 bases). Germline CDR1 and CDR2: SEHNR and FQNEAQ (reference sequence). The CDR3 sequence is 15 residues long. The V end lost 5 bases, the J end lost 2 bases, and 12 bases lay between the germline ends. DNA for the CDR3: TGTGCCAGCAGCCCGGGGGACACTACTAATGAAAAACTGTTTTTT. This sequence encodes CASSPGDTTNEKLFF.

The chain recombines TRBV11-2 with TRBJ2-1; D is tentatively TRBD1 or TRBD2 (5 bases each). Trimming cost V 1 base and J 8 bases, with 24 bases left between them. Germline V lookup: CDR1 SGHAT, CDR2 FQNNGV. The CDR3 runs 18 residues. This CDR3 reads CASSLAILRQGRFDEQFF. In DNA form, the CDR3 reads TGTGCCAGCAGCTTAGCTATCCTGCGGCAGGGACGTTTCGATGAGCAGTTCTTC. Full variable domain (outside the CDR3, taken from reference TRBV11-2 and TRBJ2-1): EAGVAQSPRYKIIEKRQSVAFWCNPISGHATLYWYQQILGQGPKLLIQFQNNGVVDDSQLPKDRFSAERLKGVDSTLKIQPAKLEDSAVYLCASSLAILRQGRFDEQFFGPGTRLTVL.

The gene calls are TRBV24-1 and TRBJ2-1; the D is unclear. The CDR3 covers 15 residues. CDR1 KGHDR and CDR2 SFDVKD come from the germline V gene. The ends were cut back, 3 bases at V and 5 bases at J, with 13 bases in the middle. The CDR3 loop is CATSDVSGSDNEQFF. The CDR3 DNA is TGTGCCACCAGTGATGTGTCGGGTTCAGACAATGAGCAGTTCTTC.

CDR3 nucleotides: TGTGCCACCAGCCTGACAGCTTACACCGGGGAGCTGTTTTTT. Translating it yields CATSLTAYTGELFF. The chain employs TRBV6-1 and TRBJ2-2; tentative D call: TRBD1 (5 bases). This CDR3 has 14 residues. From germline, CDR1 is MNHNS and CDR2 SASEGT. Trimming removed 10 bases from V and 3 bases from J, with 15 bases in between.

This rearrangement joins TRBV4-1 to TRBJ1-5, with a tentative D call TRBD1 (6 bases). The germline V gene has CDR1 MGHRA and CDR2 YSYEKL. With 1 base removed from V and 2 bases from J, the gap between germline ends came to 12 bases. CDR3 size: 16 residues. The CDR3 sequence: CASSQVGGEGNQPQHF. CDR3 coding DNA: TGCGCCAGCAGCCAAGTAGGGGGTGAGGGCAATCAGCCCCAGCATTTT.

This clonotype was counted a few times. The gene calls are TRBV11-2 and TRBJ2-2, with 7 bases matching TRBD1. With 5 bases clipped from V and 4 bases from J, the junction kept 22 bases outside the gene matches. Germline V gives CDR1 SGHAT, CDR2 FQNNGV. The length of the CDR3 is 20 residues. The CDR3 reads CASSPRDSFRPVRGTGELFF. In DNA form, the CDR3 reads TGTGCCAGCAGCCCCCGGGACAGCTTTCGACCAGTTAGGGGCACCGGGGAGCTGTTTTTT.

The chain couples TRBV21-1 to TRBJ2-2. TRBV21-1 is a listed pseudogene. CDR3 length: 15 amino acids. The DNA of the CDR3 is TGTGCCAGCAGCAAAGAGAGCGGGAACACCGGGGAGCTGTTTTTT. This sequence encodes CASSKESGNTGELFF.